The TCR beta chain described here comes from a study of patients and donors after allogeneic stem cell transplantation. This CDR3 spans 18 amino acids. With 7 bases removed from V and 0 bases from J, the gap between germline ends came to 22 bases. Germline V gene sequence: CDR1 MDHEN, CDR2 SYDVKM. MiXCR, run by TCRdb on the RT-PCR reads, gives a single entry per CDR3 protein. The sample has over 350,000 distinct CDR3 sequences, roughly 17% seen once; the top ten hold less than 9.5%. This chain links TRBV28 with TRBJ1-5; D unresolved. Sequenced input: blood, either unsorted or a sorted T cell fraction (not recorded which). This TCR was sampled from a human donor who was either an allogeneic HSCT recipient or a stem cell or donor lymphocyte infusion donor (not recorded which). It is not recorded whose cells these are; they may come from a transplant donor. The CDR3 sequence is CASINRWRLRYSNQPQHF. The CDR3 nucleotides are TGTGCCAGCATTAATCGTTGGCGGCTAAGGTATAGCAATCAGCCCCAGCATTTT.